These 18 T cell receptor beta chains originate from one sample sequenced in a study of blood T cell repertoires in COVID-19 (dated by TCRdb to between 2020 and 2021). Library creation used the immunoSEQ multiplex PCR assay. As stored in TCRdb, this immuneACCESS dataset retains in-frame rearrangements with V and J assigned. A fraction of the clones does not appear; measured against another copy, unresolved V genes explain less than half of the discrepancy, and the remainder lacks a known reason. Present in this sample are approximately 79,000 clones, approximately 90% of which were seen just once. The ten largest make up less than 0.65% of the sample. Sequencing was performed on peripheral blood. The origin of the receptors is a man in his 60s with acute or convalescent COVID-19.

The chain employs TRBV30 and TRBJ1-2; possibly TRBD1 for D (6 bases). CDR1 is GTSNPN and CDR2 is SVGIG in the germline V gene (reference sequence). The CDR3 runs 13 residues. V dropped 4 bases and J dropped 8 bases, with 17 bases sitting between them. CDR3 sequence (DNA): TGTGCCTGGATAGTAGCACAGGGACTAGGCTACACCTTC. This gives the protein CAWIVAQGLGYTF.

The chain links TRBV6-5 to TRBJ2-5; 12 nucleotides align to TRBD1. CDR1 and CDR2 (germline): MNHEY, SVGAGI. The CDR3 totals 15 residues. The V gene end was trimmed by 6 bases and the J gene end by 3 bases; junction bases not matched to a gene: 5. The CDR3 DNA reads as TGTGCCAGCAGCTACGGGACAGGGGGCGAAGAGACCCAGTACTTC. It translates to CASSYGTGGEETQYF.

The CDR3 DNA is TGTGCCAGCAGCTTACAATGGGGCGCAGCTTTCTTT. This encodes CASSLQWGAAFF. The chain combines TRBV5-6 with TRBJ1-1; possible D gene TRBD1, 5 bases. The CDR3 extends over 12 amino acids. V was trimmed by 2 bases and J by 10 bases, leaving 12 bases between them. Germline assignment: CDR1 SGHDT and CDR2 YYEEEE.

This sequence joins TRBV10-1 and TRBJ2-7; D is perhaps TRBD1 (5 bases). This CDR3 comprises 13 residues. Deletions cut 11 bases from V and 2 bases from J, with 16 bases between. Germline CDR1 and CDR2: WNHNN and SYGVQD (reference sequence). For the CDR3, the DNA is TGCGCCCCGCCAATTTGCAGGGCCTACGAGCAGTACTTC. Protein: CAPPICRAYEQYF.

The chain recombines TRBV30 with TRBJ2-5, with 13 nucleotides matching TRBD2. The CDR3 sequence is 14 residues long. Unmatched junction bases numbered 2, after V lost 3 bases and J lost 4 bases. The V gene's germline CDR1 is GTSNPN and CDR2 SVGIG (reference sequence). CDR3 sequence reads: CAWRRTSGGETQYF. The DNA of the CDR3 is TGTGCCTGGAGACGGACTAGCGGGGGAGAGACCCAGTACTTC.

This chain links TRBV3-1 (or the pseudogene TRBV3-2) with TRBJ2-7; D possibly corresponds to TRBD1 (6 bases). The CDR3 spans 15 residues. CDR1 LGHDT and CDR2 YNNKEL come from the germline V gene (reference sequence). V lost 4 bases and J 6 bases, leaving 19 bases between the germline ends. The CDR3 is CASSLGTPGRAEQYF. The CDR3 bases are TGTGCCAGCAGCCTTGGGACACCCGGTAGGGCCGAGCAGTACTTC.

CDR3 amino acids: CASSGQGVSYGYTF. Here the CDR3 DNA reads TGTGCCAGCTCCGGACAGGGGGTTTCCTATGGCTACACCTTC. The chain uses TRBV13 and TRBJ1-2; 10 bases match TRBD1. Looked up from germline, CDR1 is PRHDT and CDR2 is FYEKMQ (reference sequence). V was clipped by 8 bases and J by 4 bases; unmatched bases: 7. CDR3 length: 14 amino acids.

Only one count was recorded for this clone. This chain uses TRBV29-1 with TRBJ2-6, with 12 bases identical to TRBD1. The length of the CDR3 is 15 residues. The V gene's germline CDR1 is SQVTM and CDR2 ANQGSEA. V lost 7 bases to trimming and J lost 2 bases; unmatched junction nucleotides: 3. For the CDR3, the DNA is TGCAGCGCCGGGACAGGGGGCGCTGGGGCCAACGTCCTGACTTTC. It is translated as CSAGTGGAGANVLTF.

The CDR3 bases are TGTGCCAGCAGACGACAGACTAGCAATGAGCAGTTCTTC. It yields the protein CASRRQTSNEQFF. The rearrangement links TRBV7-7 to TRBJ2-1; D perhaps matches TRBD2 (6 bases). Germline V gives CDR1 SSHAT, CDR2 FNYEAQ (reference sequence). The V end was cut by 6 bases, the J end by 6 bases, with 12 bases between. CDR3 size: 13 residues.

The chain employs TRBV19 and TRBJ2-3; TRBD2 might be the D (6 bases). Germline V gene lookup returns CDR1 LNHDA and CDR2 SQIVND (reference sequence). V was shortened by 2 bases and J by 2 bases, with 11 bases between the two germline ends. This CDR3 comprises 15 residues. CDR3 DNA sequence: TGTGCCAGTAGTATAACGGGGACTGCCACAGATACGCAGTATTTT. It translates to CASSITGTATDTQYF.

The chain is built from TRBV12-3 or TRBV12-4 and TRBJ1-4, with D uncertain. The CDR3 length is 12 residues. V was clipped by 3 bases and J by 6 bases, with 5 bases between them. The CDR3: CASSLEHEKLFF. DNA for the CDR3: TGTGCCAGCAGTTTGGAGCATGAAAAACTGTTTTTT.

This rearrangement joins TRBV9 to TRBJ2-7, with a weak D call TRBD2 (6 bases). From germline, CDR1 is SGDLS and CDR2 YYNGEE. Trimming pared 0 bases from V and 0 bases from J, leaving 10 bases between. This CDR3 comprises 15 residues. The CDR3 loop reads CASSVGGDLSYEQYF. CDR3 coding DNA: TGTGCCAGCAGCGTAGGCGGGGACCTCTCCTACGAGCAGTACTTC.

This clone occurred once. The rearrangement joins TRBV5-1 to TRBJ1-1, with TRBD1 matching over 7 bases. J gave up 2 bases and V 2 bases, and 3 bases lay outside the gene matches. This CDR3 is built from 14 residues. CDR1 is SGHRS and CDR2 is YFSETQ in the germline V gene. CDR3 nucleotide sequence: TGCGCCAGCAGCTTCGGGACAGCCAACACTGAAGCTTTCTTT. The encoded protein is CASSFGTANTEAFF.

This rearrangement joins TRBV6-5 to TRBJ1-1; maybe TRBD1 (5 bases). Deletions cut 5 bases from V and 5 bases from J, with 15 bases between. Germline CDR1 and CDR2: MNHEY and SVGAGI. This CDR3 contains 14 residues. The CDR3 sequence: CASSPTVRVTEAFF. Here the CDR3 DNA reads TGTGCCAGCAGTCCGACAGTCCGAGTAACTGAAGCTTTCTTT.

The chain uses TRBV6-5 and TRBJ2-5; no reliable D call. Germline CDR1 is MNHEY and CDR2 is SVGAGI. The V end lost 4 bases, the J end lost 2 bases, and 5 bases lay between the germline ends. CDR3 size: 12 residues. The CDR3 protein is CASSSPQETQYF. CDR3 in DNA: TGTGCCAGCAGTTCCCCACAAGAGACCCAGTACTTC.

This clone appeared once. The V gene is TRBV28, the J gene TRBJ1-5; the match to TRBD1 covers 7 bases. V shed 5 bases and J 4 bases; nucleotides not matched to a gene: 5. CDR3 length: 14 amino acids. The germline V gene encodes CDR1 MDHEN and CDR2 SYDVKM. CDR3 loop: CASSHQGVNQPQHF. DNA for the CDR3: TGTGCCAGCAGTCATCAGGGGGTAAATCAGCCCCAGCATTTT.

The gene calls are TRBV5-1 and TRBJ2-3; 9 nucleotides align to TRBD1. CDR1 is SGHRS, CDR2 YFSETQ, per germline. Germline trimming cut 0 bases from V and 4 bases from J; bases unmatched to any gene: 3. The CDR3 runs 15 residues. In DNA form, the CDR3 reads TGCGCCAGCAGCTTGGGGGGACAGGGTTCAGATACGCAGTATTTT. This translates into CASSLGGQGSDTQYF.

The chain couples TRBV24-1 to TRBJ1-6; D possibly corresponds to TRBD1 (5 bases). Germline V gene data show CDR1 as KGHDR and CDR2 as SFDVKD. This CDR3 contains 14 residues. The V and J ends lost 12 bases and 4 bases respectively, with 15 bases between them. CDR3 sequence reads: CAAADGGYNSPLHF. CDR3 coding DNA: TGTGCCGCCGCAGACGGGGGATATAATTCACCCCTCCACTTT.